These T cell receptor beta chains were read from a single sample in a study of T cells after yellow fever vaccination. One entry per CDR3 protein results from TCRdb running MiXCR on the 5' RACE reads. This table holds a few hundred thousand distinct CDR3 sequences, around 6.8% found once. This specimen was PBMCs, taken roughly 45 days after the first yellow fever vaccination. The receptors here all came from a man aged 18 to 30 who received the YFV17D yellow fever vaccine. Both conserved end residues are part of each CDR3. The order of the fields is V gene, CDR3 protein.

v_gene: TRBV5-1; CDR3aa: CASSFQDHNYGYTF
v_gene: TRBV28; CDR3aa: CASSRVDLAKNIQYF
v_gene: TRBV11-1; CDR3aa: CASSTQRSLAGGYTGELFF
v_gene: TRBV12-3/TRBV12-4; CDR3aa: CASSTWGGGADTQYF
v_gene: TRBV7-2; CDR3aa: CASSSDLGNIQYF
v_gene: TRBV12-3/TRBV12-4; CDR3aa: CASSLIEDQPQHF
v_gene: TRBV20-1; CDR3aa: CSASRQGAYGYTF
v_gene: TRBV18; CDR3aa: CASSPGTALTDTQYF
v_gene: TRBV7-8; CDR3aa: CASSLTRLAPLETQYF
v_gene: TRBV5-1; CDR3aa: CASSLSVGSTDTQYF
v_gene: TRBV4-3; CDR3aa: CASSPSSLNYGYTF
v_gene: TRBV2; CDR3aa: CASSDQNNQPQHF
v_gene: TRBV12-3/TRBV12-4; CDR3aa: CASSWQGARTEAFF
v_gene: TRBV6-2/TRBV6-3; CDR3aa: CASSPTITDTQYF
v_gene: TRBV30; CDR3aa: CAWSDDSNQPQHF
v_gene: TRBV12-3/TRBV12-4; CDR3aa: CASSYNRAGGGYTF
v_gene: TRBV4-1; CDR3aa: CASSQVAAGNTIYF
v_gene: TRBV7-9; CDR3aa: CASSLGRIKDEKLFF
v_gene: TRBV9; CDR3aa: CASSVASPRGLYNEQFF
v_gene: TRBV4-1; CDR3aa: CASSQYRGISSYEQYF
v_gene: TRBV4-1; CDR3aa: CASRDPHSYKQYF
v_gene: TRBV5-4; CDR3aa: CASSPGGAHYGYTF
v_gene: TRBV10-1; CDR3aa: CASSERLAGDYNEQFF
v_gene: TRBV7-3; CDR3aa: CASSLNRDRDTEAFF
v_gene: TRBV7-2; CDR3aa: CASSTTVSYGYTF
v_gene: TRBV2; CDR3aa: CASSATGTANIQYF
v_gene: TRBV5-1; CDR3aa: CASSRLATPTNEKLFF
v_gene: TRBV24-1; CDR3aa: CATSDLADTQYF
v_gene: TRBV4-3; CDR3aa: CASSRAHSGAGGNEQFF
v_gene: TRBV3-1; CDR3aa: CASSHIGGLNTEAFF
v_gene: TRBV7-8; CDR3aa: CASRLRVTNTEAFF
v_gene: TRBV5-1; CDR3aa: CASSAGQVPEQYF
v_gene: TRBV20-1; CDR3aa: CSAGGHGGAETQYF
v_gene: TRBV28; CDR3aa: CASRGGHLLIGYTF
v_gene: TRBV15; CDR3aa: CATSRDLTGKGDDTQYF
v_gene: TRBV9; CDR3aa: CASSAGQAGQTEAFF
v_gene: TRBV5-1; CDR3aa: CASSATGGMNYGYTF
v_gene: TRBV5-1; CDR3aa: CASSPGLVNEQFF
v_gene: TRBV23-1; CDR3aa: CASIIRDTGELFF
v_gene: TRBV10-2; CDR3aa: CASSQRGGIRNEQFF
v_gene: TRBV5-6; CDR3aa: CASSLLDVYYEQYF
v_gene: TRBV5-4; CDR3aa: CASSPTGGAWDTEAFF
v_gene: TRBV5-5; CDR3aa: CASSFGQGVSVIYGYTF
v_gene: TRBV20-1; CDR3aa: CSAQSWEGNQPQHF
v_gene: TRBV5-5; CDR3aa: CASSLYRDSPRPQHF
v_gene: TRBV7-8; CDR3aa: CASSLVISEPPYEQYF
v_gene: TRBV12-3/TRBV12-4; CDR3aa: CASSLGASNEKLFF
v_gene: TRBV20-1; CDR3aa: CSAREAANTGELFF
v_gene: TRBV29-1; CDR3aa: CSVASSWNTEAFF
v_gene: TRBV5-1; CDR3aa: CASKDTSGELFF
v_gene: TRBV5-1; CDR3aa: CASSRSGGQDTQYF
v_gene: TRBV6-4; CDR3aa: CASSDQGGYNEQFF
v_gene: TRBV6-1; CDR3aa: CASRDRGRNTEAFF
v_gene: TRBV12-3/TRBV12-4; CDR3aa: CASSLNGQMNTEAFF
v_gene: TRBV11-2; CDR3aa: CASSPGLINQPQHF
v_gene: TRBV6-5; CDR3aa: CASSYSWTGNEQFF
v_gene: TRBV6-2/TRBV6-3; CDR3aa: CASSIQGTGELFF
v_gene: TRBV19; CDR3aa: CASSRTPSSEAFF
v_gene: TRBV7-9; CDR3aa: CASSQNVETGKELFF